This is a list of T cell receptor beta chains from one sample in a study of T-cell reconstitution after alpha-beta-depleted transplantation in children. TCRdb called the PCR reads again in MiXCR, with one record for every CDR3 protein. The table includes about 32,000 distinct CDR3 sequences, 5% to 7% detected once. Sequences were derived from peripheral blood, sampled 60 days after TCRalphabeta/CD19-depleted stem cell transplant. These TCRs come from a child in the first two years of life who had a stem cell transplant for acute myeloid leukemia, so the T cells may come from the graft donor. Both conserved end residues are part of each CDR3. D genes are given only for firm matches. Expanded clones get a size class; other rows say once, few or many, or leave the size out.

CDR3 protein: CASSLAGRVTTYRNEQFF; CDR3 DNA: TGTGCCAGCAGCTTAGCCGGCCGGGTAACCACCTACCGCAATGAGCAGTTCTTC; D gene: NA; J gene: TRBJ2-1; clone size: NA; V gene: TRBV7-2
CDR3 protein: CAWGGAVEQFF; CDR3 DNA: TGTGCCTGGGGGGGGGCGGTTGAGCAGTTCTTC; D gene: NA; J gene: TRBJ2-1; clone size: few; V gene: TRBV30
CDR3 protein: CASRRWGGNTIYF; CDR3 DNA: TGTGCCAGCAGACGTTGGGGAGGAAACACCATATATTTT; D gene: NA; J gene: TRBJ1-3; clone size: many; V gene: TRBV5-4
CDR3 protein: CSARGPGKGPEAFF; CDR3 DNA: TGCAGTGCTAGGGGGCCAGGAAAGGGGCCTGAAGCTTTCTTT; D gene: NA; J gene: TRBJ1-1; clone size: many; V gene: TRBV20-1
CDR3 protein: CASNSELLGADTQYF; CDR3 DNA: TGTGCCAGCAACTCGGAACTCCTGGGCGCAGATACGCAGTATTTT; D gene: NA; J gene: TRBJ2-3; clone size: many; V gene: TRBV28
CDR3 protein: CSVSSGQLYGYTF; CDR3 DNA: TGCAGCGTAAGCTCGGGACAGCTATATGGCTACACCTTC; D gene: TRBD1; J gene: TRBJ1-2; clone size: many; V gene: TRBV29-1
CDR3 protein: CASKEGLAVQETQYF; CDR3 DNA: TGCGCCAGCAAGGAAGGACTAGCGGTACAAGAGACCCAGTACTTC; D gene: TRBD2; J gene: TRBJ2-5; clone size: many; V gene: TRBV4-3
CDR3 protein: CASSPGLAGGILSNEQFF; CDR3 DNA: TGTGCCAGCAGCCCCGGACTAGCGGGGGGCATACTGAGCAATGAGCAGTTCTTC; D gene: TRBD2; J gene: TRBJ2-1; clone size: many; V gene: TRBV4-2
CDR3 protein: CASPYIVKGANYGYTF; CDR3 DNA: TGTGCCAGCCCATATATCGTCAAGGGAGCTAACTATGGCTACACCTTC; D gene: NA; J gene: TRBJ1-2; clone size: many; V gene: TRBV2
CDR3 protein: CASRAGGRDTGELFF; CDR3 DNA: TGCGCCAGCAGAGCCGGGGGGCGCGACACCGGGGAGCTGTTTTTT; D gene: NA; J gene: TRBJ2-2; clone size: many; V gene: TRBV5-1
CDR3 protein: CSARGRGETQYF; CDR3 DNA: TGCAGTGCTAGAGGAAGGGGGGAGACCCAGTACTTC; D gene: NA; J gene: TRBJ2-5; clone size: many; V gene: TRBV20-1
CDR3 protein: CASLRVGYNEQFF; CDR3 DNA: TGTGCCAGCTTAAGGGTGGGTTACAATGAGCAGTTCTTC; D gene: NA; J gene: TRBJ2-1; clone size: many; V gene: TRBV12-3/TRBV12-4
CDR3 protein: CASSLAQAGVYNEQFF; CDR3 DNA: TGTGCCAGCAGCTTAGCGCAGGCGGGAGTATACAATGAGCAGTTCTTC; D gene: TRBD2; J gene: TRBJ2-1; clone size: many; V gene: TRBV7-6
CDR3 protein: CASSAISYYGYTF; CDR3 DNA: TGTGCCAGCAGCGCGATCTCCTACTATGGCTACACCTTC; D gene: NA; J gene: TRBJ1-2; clone size: many; V gene: TRBV11-2
CDR3 protein: CASSLGGSSYEQYF; CDR3 DNA: TGTGCCAGCAGCCTAGGGGGGAGCTCCTACGAGCAGTACTTC; D gene: NA; J gene: TRBJ2-7; clone size: many; V gene: TRBV9
CDR3 protein: CSVIGTDTNFHTGELFF; CDR3 DNA: TGCAGCGTGATCGGGACAGACACCAATTTCCACACCGGGGAGCTGTTTTTT; D gene: TRBD1; J gene: TRBJ2-2; clone size: many; V gene: TRBV29-1
CDR3 protein: CASSLSGSSYNEQFF; CDR3 DNA: TGTGCCAGCAGTTTATCGGGATCCTCCTACAATGAGCAGTTCTTC; D gene: NA; J gene: TRBJ2-1; clone size: many; V gene: TRBV27
CDR3 protein: CSGLAGGYNEQFF; CDR3 DNA: TGCAGCGGGCTAGCGGGGGGCTACAATGAGCAGTTCTTC; D gene: TRBD2; J gene: TRBJ2-1; clone size: many; V gene: TRBV29-1
CDR3 protein: CASSVAVDGDYGYTF; CDR3 DNA: TGTGCCAGCAGCGTAGCGGTGGATGGGGACTATGGCTACACCTTC; D gene: NA; J gene: TRBJ1-2; clone size: many; V gene: TRBV9
CDR3 protein: CASSPDYEQYF; CDR3 DNA: TGTGCCAGCAGTCCAGACTACGAGCAGTACTTC; D gene: NA; J gene: TRBJ2-7; clone size: NA; V gene: TRBV28
CDR3 protein: CAIRRGTYEQYF; CDR3 DNA: TGTGCCATCAGACGGGGTACCTACGAGCAGTACTTC; D gene: NA; J gene: TRBJ2-7; clone size: many; V gene: TRBV10-3
CDR3 protein: CSVAVYQETQYF; CDR3 DNA: TGCAGCGTTGCCGTTTACCAAGAGACCCAGTACTTC; D gene: NA; J gene: TRBJ2-5; clone size: many; V gene: TRBV29-1
CDR3 protein: CASSVGGQGIGELFF; CDR3 DNA: TGTGCCAGCAGCGTGGGCGGACAGGGGATCGGGGAGCTGTTTTTT; D gene: TRBD1; J gene: TRBJ2-2; clone size: many; V gene: TRBV9
CDR3 protein: CASSQALRDRGLYEQYF; CDR3 DNA: TGTGCCAGCAGCCAAGCGCTCCGGGACAGGGGGCTCTACGAGCAGTACTTC; D gene: TRBD1; J gene: TRBJ2-7; clone size: many; V gene: TRBV3-1
CDR3 protein: CASSFSGTGDRSYTF; CDR3 DNA: TGTGCCAGCAGCTTTTCCGGGACAGGGGATCGGAGCTACACCTTC; D gene: TRBD1; J gene: TRBJ1-2; clone size: few; V gene: TRBV6-1
CDR3 protein: CASSSSTGSNTGELFF; CDR3 DNA: TGTGCCAGCAGCTCCAGCACGGGATCGAACACCGGGGAGCTGTTTTTT; D gene: NA; J gene: TRBJ2-2; clone size: many; V gene: TRBV7-9
CDR3 protein: CASSSKGLKWEQYF; CDR3 DNA: TGCGCCAGCAGCTCGAAGGGCCTCAAATGGGAGCAGTACTTC; D gene: NA; J gene: TRBJ2-7; clone size: many; V gene: TRBV5-1
CDR3 protein: CASSYVQELHF; CDR3 DNA: TGTGCCAGCAGTTACGTTCAGGAACTCCACTTT; D gene: NA; J gene: TRBJ1-6; clone size: NA; V gene: TRBV6-2/TRBV6-3
CDR3 protein: CASSLLMGPNTGELFF; CDR3 DNA: TGCGCCAGCAGCCTTTTGATGGGGCCAAACACCGGGGAGCTGTTTTTT; D gene: NA; J gene: TRBJ2-2; clone size: many; V gene: TRBV4-3
CDR3 protein: CSVVAPTYGYTF; CDR3 DNA: TGCAGCGTTGTTGCGCCGACGTATGGCTACACCTTC; D gene: NA; J gene: TRBJ1-2; clone size: many; V gene: TRBV29-1
CDR3 protein: CASPALSGELFF; CDR3 DNA: TGTGCCAGCCCGGCCCTCTCCGGGGAGCTGTTTTTT; D gene: NA; J gene: TRBJ2-2; clone size: many; V gene: TRBV2
CDR3 protein: CASSQDWDRVYEQYF; CDR3 DNA: TGCGCCAGCAGCCAAGATTGGGACAGGGTGTACGAGCAGTACTTC; D gene: TRBD1; J gene: TRBJ2-7; clone size: many; V gene: TRBV4-3
CDR3 protein: CASSPGETETQYF; CDR3 DNA: TGTGCCAGCAGCCCCGGGGAGACGGAGACCCAGTACTTC; D gene: NA; J gene: TRBJ2-5; clone size: NA; V gene: TRBV7-6
CDR3 protein: CAWRVLTNYGYTF; CDR3 DNA: TGTGCCTGGAGAGTACTGACTAACTATGGCTACACCTTC; D gene: NA; J gene: TRBJ1-2; clone size: few; V gene: TRBV30
CDR3 protein: CASSLGGTLVDGYTF; CDR3 DNA: TGTGCCAGCAGCTTAGGGGGGACACTGGTGGATGGCTACACCTTC; D gene: NA; J gene: TRBJ1-2; clone size: many; V gene: TRBV7-9
CDR3 protein: CASSFPQGQDEQYF; CDR3 DNA: TGTGCCAGCAGCTTCCCGCAGGGGCAGGACGAGCAGTACTTC; D gene: NA; J gene: TRBJ2-7; clone size: many; V gene: TRBV7-9
CDR3 protein: CASSPGQGRTEAFF; CDR3 DNA: TGTGCCAGCAGTCCGGGACAGGGTCGAACTGAAGCTTTCTTT; D gene: TRBD1; J gene: TRBJ1-1; clone size: many; V gene: TRBV25-1
CDR3 protein: CASTPGPGSNYEQYF; CDR3 DNA: TGTGCCAGTACCCCTGGACCCGGGAGTAACTACGAGCAGTACTTC; D gene: NA; J gene: TRBJ2-7; clone size: few; V gene: TRBV7-9
CDR3 protein: CASSQGWRGGLDEQFF; CDR3 DNA: TGTGCCAGCAGCCAAGGCTGGCGGGGGGGCCTCGATGAGCAGTTCTTC; D gene: TRBD2; J gene: TRBJ2-1; clone size: NA; V gene: TRBV4-2
CDR3 protein: CSVSGLNAEAFF; CDR3 DNA: TGCAGCGTTTCAGGGTTGAACGCTGAAGCTTTCTTT; D gene: NA; J gene: TRBJ1-1; clone size: many; V gene: TRBV29-1
CDR3 protein: CASSAQGGGWNIQYF; CDR3 DNA: TGTGCCAGCAGCGCCCAGGGGGGCGGGTGGAACATTCAGTACTTC; D gene: NA; J gene: TRBJ2-4; clone size: many; V gene: TRBV7-9
CDR3 protein: CAISGDKYNEQFF; CDR3 DNA: TGTGCCATCAGTGGGGACAAGTACAATGAGCAGTTCTTC; D gene: NA; J gene: TRBJ2-1; clone size: many; V gene: TRBV10-3
CDR3 protein: CASSFFPGQAYGYTF; CDR3 DNA: TGTGCCAGTAGCTTTTTTCCGGGACAGGCGTATGGCTACACCTTC; D gene: TRBD1; J gene: TRBJ1-2; clone size: few; V gene: TRBV19
CDR3 protein: CASSDPGTGHEKLFF; CDR3 DNA: TGTGCCAGCAGTGATCCCGGGACCGGGCATGAAAAACTGTTTTTT; D gene: NA; J gene: TRBJ1-4; clone size: many; V gene: TRBV25-1
CDR3 protein: CASSWGPREQYF; CDR3 DNA: TGTGCCAGCAGCTGGGGGCCGAGGGAGCAGTACTTC; D gene: NA; J gene: TRBJ2-7; clone size: NA; V gene: TRBV7-2
CDR3 protein: CSARRGLLYEQYF; CDR3 DNA: TGCAGTGCTAGGCGGGGGCTTCTCTACGAGCAGTACTTC; D gene: NA; J gene: TRBJ2-7; clone size: many; V gene: TRBV20-1
CDR3 protein: CASSLVRGNTEAFF; CDR3 DNA: TGCGCCAGCAGCCTGGTCAGGGGAAACACTGAAGCTTTCTTT; D gene: NA; J gene: TRBJ1-1; clone size: many; V gene: TRBV4-3
CDR3 protein: CASSKKGGEQFF; CDR3 DNA: TGTGCCAGCAGTAAAAAGGGCGGTGAGCAGTTCTTC; D gene: NA; J gene: TRBJ2-1; clone size: many; V gene: TRBV6-5